This T cell receptor beta chain was sequenced in a study of blood T cells in healthy people across ages. The authors ran a second PCR of 7 to 11 cycles using a sample-barcoded 5' primer and a J-beta primer mix. TCRdb recomputed calls from the 5' RACE reads with MiXCR, one row per CDR3 protein. The sample shows under 800,000 distinct CDR3 sequences, around a fifth of them seen only once. Regarding this clonotype: Its antigen is still unknown.

Overall study results and limits: It was held that diversity estimates obtained from one million T cells represented underestimates.

The TCR comes from a man in his sixties or seventies in good health. Sequenced sample: blood.

CDR3 coding DNA: TGTGCCAGCAGCTCAAGAGCGAGCGCTGAGACCCAGTACTTC. Its translation: CASSSRASAETQYF. The chain combines TRBV7-2 with TRBJ2-5; D unresolved. V lost 4 bases and J lost 5, with 14 bases in between. This CDR3 has 14 residues. The germline gives CDR1 SGHTA, CDR2 FQGNSA.